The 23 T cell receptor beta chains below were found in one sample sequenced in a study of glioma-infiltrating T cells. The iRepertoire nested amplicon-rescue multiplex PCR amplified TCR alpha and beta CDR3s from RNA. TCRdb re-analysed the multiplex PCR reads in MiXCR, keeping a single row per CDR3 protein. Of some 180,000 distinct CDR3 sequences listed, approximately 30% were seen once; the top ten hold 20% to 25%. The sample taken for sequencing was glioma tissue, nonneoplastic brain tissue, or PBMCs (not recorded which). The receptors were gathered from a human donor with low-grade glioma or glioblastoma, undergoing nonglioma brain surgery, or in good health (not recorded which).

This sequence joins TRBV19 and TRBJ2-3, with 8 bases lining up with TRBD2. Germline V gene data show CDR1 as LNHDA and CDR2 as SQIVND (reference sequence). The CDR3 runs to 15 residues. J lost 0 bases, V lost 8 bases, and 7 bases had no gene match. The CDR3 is CASPSLAGSTDTQYF. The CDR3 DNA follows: TGTGCCAGTCCCTCTCTAGCGGGCAGCACAGATACGCAGTATTTT. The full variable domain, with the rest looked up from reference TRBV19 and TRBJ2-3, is DGGITQSPKYLFRKEGQNVTLSCEQNLNHDAMYWYRQDPGQGLRLIYYSQIVNDFQKGDIAEGYSVSREKKESFPLTVTSAQKNPTAFYLCASPSLAGSTDTQYFGPGTRLTVL.

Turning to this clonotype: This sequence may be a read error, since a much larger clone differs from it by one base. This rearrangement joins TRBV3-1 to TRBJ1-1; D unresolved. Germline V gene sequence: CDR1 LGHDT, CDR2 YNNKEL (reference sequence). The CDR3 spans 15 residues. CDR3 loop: CANSQGPLLNTEAFF. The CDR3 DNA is TGTGCCAACAGCCAAGGGCCCTTACTGAACACTGAAGCTTTCTTT.

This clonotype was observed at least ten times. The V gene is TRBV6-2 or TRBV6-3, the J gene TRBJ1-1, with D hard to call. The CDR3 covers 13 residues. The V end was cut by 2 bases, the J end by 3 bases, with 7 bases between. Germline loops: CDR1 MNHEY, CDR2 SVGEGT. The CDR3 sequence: CASSYDLDTEAFF. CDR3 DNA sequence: TGTGCCAGCAGTTACGACTTGGACACTGAAGCTTTCTTT.

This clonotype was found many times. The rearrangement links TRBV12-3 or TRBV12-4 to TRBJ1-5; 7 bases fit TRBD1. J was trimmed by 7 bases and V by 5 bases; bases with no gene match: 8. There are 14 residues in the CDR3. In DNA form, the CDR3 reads TGTGCCAGCAGTCTCAGACAGGGAGAACAGCCCCAGCATTTT. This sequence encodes CASSLRQGEQPQHF.

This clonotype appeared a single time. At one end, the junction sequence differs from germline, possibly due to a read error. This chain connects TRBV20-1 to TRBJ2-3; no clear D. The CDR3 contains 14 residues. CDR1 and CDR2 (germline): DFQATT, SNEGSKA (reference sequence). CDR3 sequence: CSAKTPVGTDTQYF. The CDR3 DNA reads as TGTAGTGCTAAAACTCCTGTGGGCACAGATACGCAGTATTTT.

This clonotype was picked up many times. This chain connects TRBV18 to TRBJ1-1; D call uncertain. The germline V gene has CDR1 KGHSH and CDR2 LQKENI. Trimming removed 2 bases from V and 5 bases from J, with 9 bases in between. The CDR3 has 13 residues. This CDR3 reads CASSPGEGTEAFF. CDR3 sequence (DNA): TGTGCCAGCTCACCAGGGGAGGGTACTGAAGCTTTCTTT.

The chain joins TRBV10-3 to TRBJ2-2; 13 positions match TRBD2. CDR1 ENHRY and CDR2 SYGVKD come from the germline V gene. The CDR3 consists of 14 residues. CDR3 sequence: CVPGGLAGAGELFF. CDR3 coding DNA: TGTGTCCCAGGTGGACTAGCGGGAGCCGGGGAGCTGTTTTTT.

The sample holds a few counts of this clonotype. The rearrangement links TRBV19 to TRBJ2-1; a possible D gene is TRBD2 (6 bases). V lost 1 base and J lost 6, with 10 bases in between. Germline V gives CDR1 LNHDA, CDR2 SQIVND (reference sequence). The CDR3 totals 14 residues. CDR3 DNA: TGTGCCAGTAGTATAGTCCGGGAGACCAATGAGCAGTTCTTC. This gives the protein CASSIVRETNEQFF. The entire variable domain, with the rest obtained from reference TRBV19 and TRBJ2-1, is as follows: DGGITQSPKYLFRKEGQNVTLSCEQNLNHDAMYWYRQDPGQGLRLIYYSQIVNDFQKGDIAEGYSVSREKKESFPLTVTSAQKNPTAFYLCASSIVRETNEQFFGPGTRLTVL.

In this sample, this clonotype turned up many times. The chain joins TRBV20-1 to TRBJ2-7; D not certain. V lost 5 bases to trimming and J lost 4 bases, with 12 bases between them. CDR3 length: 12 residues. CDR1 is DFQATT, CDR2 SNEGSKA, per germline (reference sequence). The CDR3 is CSAAGDRYEQYF. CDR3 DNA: TGCAGTGCTGCCGGAGATCGGTACGAGCAGTACTTC.

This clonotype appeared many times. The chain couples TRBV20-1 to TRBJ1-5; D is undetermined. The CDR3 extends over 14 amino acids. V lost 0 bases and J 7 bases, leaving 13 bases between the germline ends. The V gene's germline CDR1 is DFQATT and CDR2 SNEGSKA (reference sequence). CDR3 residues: CSARDRVGNQPQHF. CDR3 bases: TGCAGTGCTAGAGATCGTGTAGGGAACCAGCCCCAGCATTTT.

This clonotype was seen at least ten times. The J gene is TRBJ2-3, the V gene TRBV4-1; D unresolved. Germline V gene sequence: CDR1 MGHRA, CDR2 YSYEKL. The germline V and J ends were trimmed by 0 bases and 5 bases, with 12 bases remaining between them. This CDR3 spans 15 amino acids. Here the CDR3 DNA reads TGCGCCAGCAGCCAAGACCATTCGGGCGGAGATACGCAGTATTTT. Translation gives CASSQDHSGGDTQYF.

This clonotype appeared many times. This CDR3 is CASSERRGNEKLFF. CDR3 bases: TGTGCCAGCAGTGAGCGTCGCGGGAATGAAAAACTGTTTTTT. J is TRBJ1-4 and V is TRBV2; no clear D gene. Trimming stripped 3 bases from V and 5 bases from J, with 10 bases between. This CDR3 region has 14 residues. The germline gives CDR1 SNHLY, CDR2 FYNNEI.

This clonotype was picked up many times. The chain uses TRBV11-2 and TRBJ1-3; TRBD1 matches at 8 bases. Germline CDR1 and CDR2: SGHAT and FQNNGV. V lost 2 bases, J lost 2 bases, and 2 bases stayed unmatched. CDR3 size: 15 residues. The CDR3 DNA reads TGTGCCAGCAGCTTAATCAGGGGGCCTGGAAACACCATATATTTT. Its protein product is CASSLIRGPGNTIYF.

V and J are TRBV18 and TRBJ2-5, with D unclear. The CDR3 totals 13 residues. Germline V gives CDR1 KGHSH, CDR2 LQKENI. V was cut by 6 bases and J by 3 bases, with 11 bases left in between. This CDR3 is CASSPITEETQYF. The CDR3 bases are TGTGCCAGCTCTCCGATAACCGAAGAGACCCAGTACTTC. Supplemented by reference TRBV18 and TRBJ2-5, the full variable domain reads NAGVMQNPRHLVRRRGQEARLRCSPMKGHSHVYWYRQLPEEGLKFMVYLQKENIIDESGMPKERFSAEFPKEGPSILRIQQVVRGDSAAYFCASSPITEETQYFGPGTRLLVL.

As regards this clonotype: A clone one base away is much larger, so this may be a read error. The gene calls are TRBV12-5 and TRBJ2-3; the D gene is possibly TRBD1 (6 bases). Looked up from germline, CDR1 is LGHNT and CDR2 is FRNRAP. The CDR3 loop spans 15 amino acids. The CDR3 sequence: CACGTPGESTDTQYF. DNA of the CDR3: TGTGCTTGTGGCACCCCAGGGGAGAGCACAGATACGCAGTATTTT.

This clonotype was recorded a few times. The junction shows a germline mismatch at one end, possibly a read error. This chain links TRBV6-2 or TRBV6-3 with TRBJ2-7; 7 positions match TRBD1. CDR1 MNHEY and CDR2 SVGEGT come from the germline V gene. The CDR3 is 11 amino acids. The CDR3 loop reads CAGRDGTAEYF. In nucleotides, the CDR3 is TGTGCCGGCAGAGACGGGACAGCTGAGTACTTC.

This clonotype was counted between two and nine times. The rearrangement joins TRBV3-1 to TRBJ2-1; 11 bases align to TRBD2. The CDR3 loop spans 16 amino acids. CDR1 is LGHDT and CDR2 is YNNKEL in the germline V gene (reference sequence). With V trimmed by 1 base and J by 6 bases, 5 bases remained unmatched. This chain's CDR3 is CASSQVLGLAVNEQFF. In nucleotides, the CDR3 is TGTGCCAGCAGCCAAGTCCTGGGACTAGCGGTCAATGAGCAGTTCTTC.

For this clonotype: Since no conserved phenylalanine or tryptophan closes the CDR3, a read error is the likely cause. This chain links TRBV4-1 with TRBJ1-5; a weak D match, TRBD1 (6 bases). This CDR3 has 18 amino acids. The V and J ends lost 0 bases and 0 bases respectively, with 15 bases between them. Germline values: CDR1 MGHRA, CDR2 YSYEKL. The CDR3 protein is CASSQERRAGDSNQPQHS. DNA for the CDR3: TGCGCCAGCAGCCAAGAACGAAGGGCAGGGGATAGCAATCAGCCCCAGCATTCT.

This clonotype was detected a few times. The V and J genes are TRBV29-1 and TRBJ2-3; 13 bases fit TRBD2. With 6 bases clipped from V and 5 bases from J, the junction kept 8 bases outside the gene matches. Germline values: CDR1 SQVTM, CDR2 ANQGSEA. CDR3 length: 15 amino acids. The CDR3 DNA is TGCAGCGTGGGGGGACTAGCGGGAACAAAAGATACGCAGTATTTT. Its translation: CSVGGLAGTKDTQYF.

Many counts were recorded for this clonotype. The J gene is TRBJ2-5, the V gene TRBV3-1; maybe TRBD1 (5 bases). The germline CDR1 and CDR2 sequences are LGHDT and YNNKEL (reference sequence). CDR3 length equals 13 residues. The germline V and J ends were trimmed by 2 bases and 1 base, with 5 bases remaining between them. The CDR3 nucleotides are TGTGCCAGCAGCCAAAGGGGCCAAGAGACCCAGTACTTC. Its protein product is CASSQRGQETQYF.

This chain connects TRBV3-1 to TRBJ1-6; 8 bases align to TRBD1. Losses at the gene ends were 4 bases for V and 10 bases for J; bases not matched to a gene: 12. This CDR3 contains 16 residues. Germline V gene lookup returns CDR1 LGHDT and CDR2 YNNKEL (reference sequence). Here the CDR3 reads CASSPLLDRAGSPLHF. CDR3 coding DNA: TGTGCCAGCAGCCCCCTATTGGACAGGGCAGGCTCACCCCTCCACTTT.

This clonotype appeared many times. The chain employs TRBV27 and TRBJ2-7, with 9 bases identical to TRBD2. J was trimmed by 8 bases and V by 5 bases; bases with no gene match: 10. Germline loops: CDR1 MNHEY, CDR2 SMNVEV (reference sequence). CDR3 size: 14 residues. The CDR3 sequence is CASSMTSGSHKQYF. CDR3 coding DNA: TGTGCCAGCAGTATGACTAGCGGTTCGCACAAGCAGTACTTC.

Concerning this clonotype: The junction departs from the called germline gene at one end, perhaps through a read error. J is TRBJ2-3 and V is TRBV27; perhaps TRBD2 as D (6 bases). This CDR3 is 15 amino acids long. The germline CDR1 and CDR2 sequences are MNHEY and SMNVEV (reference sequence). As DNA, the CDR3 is TGTGCCGGCAGTTTTGAGGGACTTTTCACAGATACGCAGTATTTT. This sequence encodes CAGSFEGLFTDTQYF.